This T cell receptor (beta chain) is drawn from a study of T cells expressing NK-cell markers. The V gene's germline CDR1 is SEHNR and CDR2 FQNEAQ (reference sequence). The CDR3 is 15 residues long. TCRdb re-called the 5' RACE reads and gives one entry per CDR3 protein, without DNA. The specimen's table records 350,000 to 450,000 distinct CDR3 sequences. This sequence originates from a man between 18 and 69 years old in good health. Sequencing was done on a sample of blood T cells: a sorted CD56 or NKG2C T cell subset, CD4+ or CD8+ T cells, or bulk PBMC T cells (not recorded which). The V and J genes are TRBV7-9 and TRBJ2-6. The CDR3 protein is CASSITSSGANVLTF.